This is a list of T cell receptor beta chains from one sample in a study of cytomegalovirus exposure and HLA in healthy donors. The data were produced by immunoSEQ multiplex PCR, yet TCRdb's version contains in-frame clones alone and is incomplete. The sample lists 160,000 or so clones; about 72% were seen once. The sequencing input was PBMCs. The receptor set was obtained from a man aged 25-45 years in good health and CMV-seropositive. Both conserved end residues are part of each CDR3. The order of the fields is CDR3 length, D gene, V gene, J gene, clone size, CDR3 protein, CDR3 DNA. D genes are given only for firm matches. A clone size is listed for some rows: how often the clone was seen (once, few, many), or a class if it is expanded.

>13|-|TRBV28|TRBJ2-2|few
CASSSDSAWELFF
TGTGCCAGCAGTTCGGACAGTGCGTGGGAGCTGTTTTTT
>13|-|TRBV18|TRBJ1-1|-
CASSPPRNTEAFF
TGTGCCAGCTCACCACCGAGGAACACTGAAGCTTTCTTT
>14|TRBD1|TRBV4-3|TRBJ1-2|-
CASSYQGVNYGYTF
TGCGCCAGCAGCTATCAGGGGGTAAACTATGGCTACACCTTC
>15|-|TRBV27|TRBJ1-1|-
CASSSIGGRNTEAFF
TGTGCCAGCAGTTCTATAGGGGGTCGCAACACTGAAGCTTTCTTT
>15|TRBD2|TRBV5-4|TRBJ2-3|-
CASSTSGGASGTQYF
TGTGCCAGCAGCACTAGCGGGGGGGCCTCGGGTACGCAGTATTTT
>16|-|TRBV5-1|TRBJ1-6|-
CASSQAESSYNSPLHF
TGCGCCAGCAGCCAAGCGGAAAGCTCCTATAATTCACCCCTCCACTTT
>11|-|TRBV29-1|TRBJ1-6|-
CSVGEDSPLHF
TGCAGCGTTGGGGAGGATTCACCCCTCCACTTT
>15|-|TRBV6-1|TRBJ1-2|-
CASSEEGGGGYGYTF
TGTGCCAGCAGTGAAGAGGGGGGCGGGGGCTATGGCTACACCTTC
>15|TRBD2|TRBV29-1|TRBJ2-1|once
CSLRNGGLAGGEQFF
TGCAGCCTCAGGAATGGGGGGCTAGCGGGGGGTGAGCAGTTCTTC
>14|-|TRBV6-5|TRBJ2-7|few
CASAGGGATYEQYF
TGTGCCAGCGCCGGAGGGGGGGCTACCTACGAGCAGTACTTC
>15|-|TRBV27|TRBJ2-4|-
CASSDGQLAKNIQYF
TGTGCCAGCAGTGACGGACAACTAGCCAAAAACATTCAGTACTTC
>12|-|TRBV27|TRBJ2-5|-
CASSLSGETQYF
TGTGCCAGCAGTTTATCGGGCGAGACCCAGTACTTC
>15|TRBD2|TRBV19|TRBJ2-1|-
CASSPAAGGYNEQFF
TGTGCCAGCTCTCCCGCGGCGGGGGGGTACAATGAGCAGTTCTTC
>16|TRBD2|TRBV4-3|TRBJ2-1|-
CASSRGTSGSYNEQFF
TGCGCCAGCAGCCGCGGGACTAGCGGATCCTACAATGAGCAGTTCTTC
>14|TRBD1|TRBV13|TRBJ2-7|-
CASSSNQGVPEQYF
TGTGCCAGCAGCTCAAACCAGGGGGTGCCCGAGCAGTACTTC
>14|-|TRBV10-3|TRBJ1-5|few
CAISKGAVNQPQHF
TGTGCCATCAGTAAAGGGGCCGTCAATCAGCCCCAGCATTTT
>17|TRBD1|TRBV9|TRBJ2-7|once
CASSEPDRSALYYEQYF
TGTGCCAGCAGCGAGCCGGACAGGTCCGCTTTATACTACGAGCAGTACTTC
>15|TRBD1|TRBV5-1|TRBJ2-7|once
CASSWDSKIPYEQYF
TGCGCCAGCAGCTGGGACAGTAAAATCCCCTACGAGCAGTACTTC
>11|-|TRBV30|TRBJ1-1|-
CAWKPTVEAFF
TGTGCCTGGAAGCCAACAGTGGAAGCTTTCTTT
>13|TRBD1|TRBV11-2|TRBJ1-1|-
CASSYRGDTEAFF
TGTGCCAGCAGCTACAGGGGCGACACTGAAGCTTTCTTT
>13|TRBD2|TRBV6-6|TRBJ2-7|-
CASSPRGGNEQYF
TGTGCCAGCAGTCCACGGGGGGGCAACGAGCAGTACTTC
>14|TRBD1|TRBV11-1|TRBJ1-1|few
CASTVQGVNTEAFF
TGTGCCAGCACGGTGCAGGGGGTGAACACTGAAGCTTTCTTT
>15|TRBD1|TRBV5-4|TRBJ2-1|-
CASSSGTGGLNEQFF
TGTGCCAGCAGCTCCGGGACAGGGGGCCTCAATGAGCAGTTCTTC
>13|TRBD1|TRBV28|TRBJ2-7|-
CAVQGASSYEQYF
TGTGCTGTGCAGGGGGCTAGCTCCTACGAGCAGTACTTC
>14|-|TRBV11-2|TRBJ2-7|-
CASSQSDRFYEQYF
TGTGCCAGCAGCCAAAGTGACAGGTTCTACGAGCAGTACTTC
>18|TRBD2|TRBV2|TRBJ2-7|-
CASRPGLAGGSSSYEQYF
TGTGCCAGTCGACCCGGACTAGCGGGGGGTTCGAGCTCCTACGAGCAGTACTTC
>16|-|TRBV5-4|TRBJ2-7|-
CASSLELAGHAYEQYF
TGTGCCAGCAGCTTGGAATTGGCGGGGCACGCCTACGAGCAGTACTTC
>14|-|TRBV29-1|TRBJ1-1|-
CSVEEGTANTEAFF
TGCAGCGTTGAAGAAGGGACTGCGAACACTGAAGCTTTCTTT